This T cell receptor (beta chain) was found in a study of blood T cell repertoires in COVID-19. With V trimmed by 7 bases and J by 0 bases, 8 bases remained unmatched. This CDR3 is 15 amino acids long. Germline V gives CDR1 LNHDA, CDR2 SQIVND (reference sequence). This table comes from immunoSEQ multiplex PCR, and its TCRdb copy is limited to in-frame clones, with some not included. The sample yields 300,000 to 500,000 clones, roughly 86% seen once. The TCR sequence derives from a woman between 35 and 50 years old with acute COVID-19. The specimen was PBMCs or T cells enriched from blood (not recorded which). The chain couples TRBV19 to TRBJ1-2; 7 nucleotides line up with TRBD1. The CDR3 DNA is TGTGCCAGTATTCCTCAGGGGGGAGCTAACTATGGCTACACCTTC. It encodes CASIPQGGANYGYTF.